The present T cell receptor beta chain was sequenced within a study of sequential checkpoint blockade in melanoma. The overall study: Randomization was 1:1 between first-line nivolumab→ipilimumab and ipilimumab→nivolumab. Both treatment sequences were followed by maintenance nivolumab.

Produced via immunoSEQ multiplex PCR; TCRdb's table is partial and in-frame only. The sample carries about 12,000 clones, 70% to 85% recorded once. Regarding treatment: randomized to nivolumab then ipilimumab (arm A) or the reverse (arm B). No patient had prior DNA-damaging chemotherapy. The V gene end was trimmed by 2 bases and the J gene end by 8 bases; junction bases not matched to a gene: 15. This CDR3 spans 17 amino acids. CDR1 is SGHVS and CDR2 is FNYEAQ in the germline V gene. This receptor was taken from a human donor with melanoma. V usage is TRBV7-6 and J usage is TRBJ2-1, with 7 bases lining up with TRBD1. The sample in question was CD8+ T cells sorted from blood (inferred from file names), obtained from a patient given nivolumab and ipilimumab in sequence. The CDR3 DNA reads TGTGCCAGCAGCTTAAGGATCGGGACAGACCCTAAGGATGAGCAGTTCTTC. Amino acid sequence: CASSLRIGTDPKDEQFF.